These 20 T cell receptor beta chains came from one sample sequenced in a study of T cell responses to AZD1222 COVID-19 vaccine. Some clones are missing from TCRdb's copy, which holds only in-frame ones; the method was immunoSEQ multiplex PCR. The profile shows roughly 110,000 clones, roughly 91% of them singletons. Sequencing used peripheral blood, obtained 28 days after the second AZD1222 dose. These TCRs come from an adult who received the AZD1222 COVID-19 vaccine.

The CDR3 DNA sequence: TGTGCCAGCAGCCAAGAAAGCCGAAAACTGTTTTTT. Encoded protein: CASSQESRKLFF. The rearrangement joins TRBV3-1 (or the pseudogene TRBV3-2) to TRBJ1-4; D remains unclear. The V and J ends lost 0 bases and 10 bases respectively, with 6 bases between them. The germline gives CDR1 LGHDT, CDR2 YNNKEL (reference sequence). There are 12 residues in the CDR3.

This clone showed up just a few times. The V gene is TRBV18, the J gene TRBJ1-5; no clear D. The CDR3 length is 15 residues. Trimming shortened V by 4 bases and J by 1 base, and 11 bases separated the two germline ends. Per germline, CDR1 KGHSH and CDR2 LQKENI. The CDR3 loop reads CASSLTLGSNQPQHF. The CDR3 bases are TGTGCCAGCTCACTTACCCTGGGGAGCAATCAGCCCCAGCATTTT. Full variable domain (rest looked up from reference TRBV18 and TRBJ1-5): NAGVMQNPRHLVRRRGQEARLRCSPMKGHSHVYWYRQLPEEGLKFMVYLQKENIIDESGMPKERFSAEFPKEGPSILRIQQVVRGDSAAYFCASSLTLGSNQPQHFGDGTRLSIL.

The J gene is TRBJ2-1, the V gene TRBV19, with a tentative D call TRBD1 (5 bases). Trimming removed 5 bases from V and 2 bases from J, with 19 bases in between. This CDR3 comprises 17 residues. Germline CDR1 and CDR2: LNHDA and SQIVND (reference sequence). CDR3 bases: TGTGCCAGTAGTTGGGTCCCAAGGACGGACACCTACAATGAGCAGTTCTTC. It is translated as CASSWVPRTDTYNEQFF. Looking up the rest from reference TRBV19 and TRBJ2-1 gives the full variable domain: DGGITQSPKYLFRKEGQNVTLSCEQNLNHDAMYWYRQDPGQGLRLIYYSQIVNDFQKGDIAEGYSVSREKKESFPLTVTSAQKNPTAFYLCASSWVPRTDTYNEQFFGPGTRLTVL.

The rearrangement links TRBV9 to TRBJ2-1; D possibly matches TRBD1 or TRBD2 (5 bases each). This CDR3 contains 15 residues. Germline V gene lookup returns CDR1 SGDLS and CDR2 YYNGEE. With 4 bases removed from V and 6 bases from J, the gap between germline ends came to 17 bases. The DNA of the CDR3 is TGTGCCAGCAGCCCAAAGTCGGGGCCCCCCAATGAGCAGTTCTTC. Translation gives CASSPKSGPPNEQFF.

Details on this clone: One end of the junction does not line up with germline, which may come from a read error. V and J are TRBV5-1 and TRBJ2-1; D remains unclear. Looked up from germline, CDR1 is SGHRS and CDR2 is YFSETQ. The CDR3 has 13 amino acids. For the CDR3, the DNA is TGCGCCAGCACCTTGTCTGGAGACGGAGCGCAGTTCTTC. Protein product: CASTLSGDGAQFF.

This sequence joins TRBV9 and TRBJ1-6; D not resolved. V was pared by 0 bases and J by 0 bases, with 10 bases between. The CDR3 runs 17 residues. Looked up from germline, CDR1 is SGDLS and CDR2 is YYNGEE. Here the CDR3 DNA reads TGTGCCAGCAGCGTAGAACCGGTGAGCTCCTATAATTCACCCCTCCACTTT. This translates into CASSVEPVSSYNSPLHF.

This clone is a singleton in its sample. The rearrangement uses TRBV19 and TRBJ1-3; TRBD1 is a possible D gene (6 bases). The CDR3 has 14 residues. V gave up 4 bases and J gave up 4 bases, with 11 bases separating them. Germline assignment: CDR1 LNHDA and CDR2 SQIVND (reference sequence). The CDR3 here is CASSTGAAGNTIYF. The CDR3 DNA reads TGTGCCAGTAGTACAGGGGCTGCAGGAAACACCATATATTTT.

This chain joins TRBV6-4 and TRBJ2-1, with TRBD2 matching over 11 bases. CDR1 is MRHNA, CDR2 SNTAGT, per germline. V lost 0 bases and J lost 6; bases outside the gene matches: 1. CDR3 length equals 15 residues. CDR3 DNA: TGTGCCAGCAGTGACTCTAGCGGGGGGGCCAATGAGCAGTTCTTC. This sequence encodes CASSDSSGGANEQFF.

This chain connects TRBV3-1 (or the pseudogene TRBV3-2) to TRBJ1-4, with TRBD1 as a possible D gene (5 bases). The CDR3 extends over 13 amino acids. Germline V gives CDR1 LGHDT, CDR2 YNNKEL (reference sequence). V lost 2 bases and J 8 bases, leaving 9 bases between the germline ends. The CDR3 DNA is TGTGCCAGCAGCCAAATCTGGGGGGAAAAACTGTTTTTT. Translated: CASSQIWGEKLFF.

In nucleotides, the CDR3 is TGTGCCAGCAGCTTAGATACAGGGCGGAACGAGCAGTACTTC. This codes for CASSLDTGRNEQYF. The rearrangement joins TRBV7-9 to TRBJ2-7; D might be TRBD1 (6 bases). Germline loops: CDR1 SEHNR, CDR2 FQNEAQ (reference sequence). V dropped 1 base and J dropped 5 bases, with 12 bases sitting between them. CDR3 length: 14 amino acids.

The J gene is TRBJ1-2, the V gene TRBV2; 10 nucleotides match TRBD1. V dropped 11 bases and J dropped 6; count of bases not matched to a gene: 9. The CDR3 extends over 13 amino acids. Looked up from germline, CDR1 is SNHLY and CDR2 is FYNNEI. CDR3 protein: CAGDGTGVHGYTF. The CDR3 DNA sequence: TGTGCCGGAGACGGGACAGGGGTCCATGGCTACACCTTC.

This chain uses TRBV27 with TRBJ1-1; D gene unclear. CDR1 is MNHEY, CDR2 SMNVEV, per germline (reference sequence). V was trimmed by 6 bases and J by 9 bases, leaving 26 bases between them. There are 16 residues in the CDR3. This CDR3 is CASSIVGPRWDTKAFF. The CDR3 DNA is TGTGCCAGCAGCATCGTGGGCCCCCGGTGGGATACTAAAGCTTTCTTT.

The chain uses TRBV2 and TRBJ2-7; D is perhaps TRBD1 (5 bases). CDR1 and CDR2 from the germline V gene are SNHLY and FYNNEI. CDR3 size: 11 residues. Trimming took 5 bases from V and 6 from J, leaving 8 bases between them. The DNA for the CDR3 is TGTGCCAGCAGTTGGGGCTCCGAGCAGTACTTC. It translates to CASSWGSEQYF.

The CDR3 bases are TGTGCCAGCTCAACTACAGTGAACACCGGGGAGCTGTTTTTT. This encodes CASSTTVNTGELFF. The chain recombines TRBV18 with TRBJ2-2; D is unresolved. The V gene lost 5 bases and the J gene lost 1 base, with 8 bases spanning the gap. In germline, CDR1 is KGHSH, CDR2 LQKENI. There are 14 residues in the CDR3.

The chain is built from TRBV29-1 and TRBJ1-3; D is unclear. The germline V and J ends were trimmed by 1 base and 2 bases, with 9 bases remaining between them. The germline V gene encodes CDR1 SQVTM and CDR2 ANQGSEA. CDR3 length: 14 residues. The CDR3 DNA reads TGCAGCGTTGAAGGTCAGGAAACTGGAAACACCATATATTTT. It specifies CSVEGQETGNTIYF.

This clone was found a few times. This chain links TRBV3-1 (or the pseudogene TRBV3-2) with TRBJ2-3; the D is unclear. There are 13 residues in the CDR3. Trimming took off 4 bases at V and 10 bases at J, with 15 bases between the two ends. Per germline, CDR1 LGHDT and CDR2 YNNKEL (reference sequence). The CDR3 DNA sequence: TGTGCCAGCAGCCGAAGTTCCGGGTGGGCGCAGTATTTT. Translated: CASSRSSGWAQYF.

This clone was detected only a few times. V is TRBV18 and J is TRBJ2-1, with 8 bases lining up with TRBD1. Per the germline V gene, CDR1 is KGHSH and CDR2 is LQKENI. The V segment lost 3 bases and the J segment 9 bases; nucleotides outside the gene matches: 16. This CDR3 comprises 17 residues. For the CDR3, the DNA is TGTGCCAGCTCACCCCCATTGCAGGACAGGGTAATCGGTGAGCAGTTCTTC. As protein: CASSPPLQDRVIGEQFF.

This chain joins TRBV20-1 and TRBJ2-5; D uncertain. Trimming took 1 base from V and 7 from J, leaving 7 bases between them. The CDR3 runs 11 residues. The germline V gene has CDR1 DFQATT and CDR2 SNEGSKA (reference sequence). The CDR3 loop is CSARVLGTQYF. Written as DNA, the CDR3 is TGCAGTGCTAGAGTCTTAGGGACCCAGTACTTC.

In its sample, this clone was seen once. CDR3 region: CASSVGTGYGYTF. As DNA, the CDR3 is TGTGCCAGCAGTGTAGGGACAGGCTATGGCTACACCTTC. The rearrangement links TRBV28 to TRBJ1-2; 8 nucleotides agree with TRBD1. Germline CDR1 reads MDHEN; CDR2 reads SYDVKM. This CDR3 contains 13 residues. Germline trimming cut 5 bases from V and 4 bases from J; bases unmatched to any gene: 3.

J is TRBJ2-1 and V is TRBV29-1, with D perhaps matching TRBD2 (7 bases). From germline, CDR1 is SQVTM and CDR2 ANQGSEA. The CDR3 contains 14 residues. The ends were cut back, 7 bases at V and 8 bases at J, with 21 bases in the middle. CDR3 sequence reads: CSAEGPGGEDEQFF. The CDR3 nucleotides are TGCAGCGCCGAAGGGCCGGGGGGCGAGGATGAGCAGTTCTTC.